This T cell receptor beta chain was captured by sequencing in a study of tumor and adjacent non-tumor tissue in lung cancer. Study-wide background: Stage I to III disease affected about nine men and 5 women aged roughly 31 to 76. Some 4.1 million productive TCRbeta reads were obtained per sample on average. Study-level findings and limits: Top 100 clones took a larger repertoire share in normal lung.

No cell sorting was done before RNA was extracted from the tissue. Donors were chemotherapy-naive, newly diagnosed lung cancer surgical patients in China, August–late 2014. As to this clonotype: What it binds is unknown.

Trimming took 10 bases from V and 5 from J; bases not matched to a gene: 13. Germline V lookup: CDR1 MNHEY, CDR2 SVGAGI. The CDR3 spans 15 residues. Three rounds of nested PCR, following a modified ARM-PCR protocol, produced the TCRbeta library. TCRdb called the multiplex PCR reads again in MiXCR, with one record for every CDR3 protein. The table has around 71,000 distinct CDR3 sequences, 55% to 80% seen once. The source is a middle-aged woman with non-small cell lung cancer. The sample taken for sequencing was lung tumor tissue. The chain recombines TRBV6-5 with TRBJ2-3; 9 nucleotides agree with TRBD2. CDR3 residues: CANRSRGGQRDTQYF. CDR3 sequence (DNA): TGTGCCAACAGATCGCGGGGGGGCCAGAGAGATACGCAGTATTTT.